The next 23 T cell receptor beta chains were all read from a single sample in a study of OX40 agonist ivuxolimab in advanced cancers. Only in-frame clones appear in the TCRdb table, and some are missing; sequencing was by immunoSEQ multiplex PCR. This repertoire shows approximately 90,000 clones, about 88% found once; its top ten account for approximately 0.26%. This material consisted of CD4+ or CD8+ T cells sorted from blood, taken in a trial of the OX40 agonist ivuxolimab. The receptors were gathered from an adult with an advanced solid tumor such as melanoma, head and neck, liver or kidney cancer.

The rearrangement links TRBV7-2 to TRBJ1-1; D possibly corresponds to TRBD1 (5 bases). CDR3 length equals 15 residues. Germline-derived CDR1 and CDR2 are SGHTA and FQGNSA. The V end lost 6 bases, the J end lost 4 bases, and 18 bases lay between the germline ends. This CDR3 reads CASRPETLGATEAFF. The CDR3 coding sequence is TGTGCCAGCAGGCCCGAGACCCTAGGGGCCACTGAAGCTTTCTTT.

The chain links TRBV6-1 to TRBJ1-3; 8 nucleotides align to TRBD1. This CDR3 is 15 amino acids long. The ends lost 2 bases at V and 2 bases at J; junction bases unmatched: 2. The germline gives CDR1 MNHNS, CDR2 SASEGT. The CDR3 region has the DNA TGTGCCAGCAGTGAACCACAGGGGGCTGGAAACACCATATATTTT. Translation gives CASSEPQGAGNTIYF.

The chain joins TRBV9 to TRBJ2-3; TRBD2 agrees at 8 bases. Unmatched junction bases numbered 11, after V lost 4 bases and J lost 4 bases. Germline-derived CDR1 and CDR2 are SGDLS and YYNGEE. The CDR3 contains 16 residues. The DNA of the CDR3 is TGTGCCAGCAGCCCCCTGGGAGCGGGGGCCTCAGATACGCAGTATTTT. Translated: CASSPLGAGASDTQYF.

The rearrangement joins TRBV5-6 to TRBJ1-3; D possibly corresponds to TRBD1 (5 bases). The CDR3 spans 15 residues. V lost 2 bases and J lost 1, with 10 bases in between. The germline CDR1 and CDR2 sequences are SGHDT and YYEEEE. Here the CDR3 DNA reads TGTGCCAGCAGCTTTTCTGGGGGGTCTGGAAACACCATATATTTT. Translation gives CASSFSGGSGNTIYF. The full variable domain, rest sourced from reference TRBV5-6 and TRBJ1-3, is DAGVTQSPTHLIKTRGQQVTLRCSPKSGHDTVSWYQQALGQGPQFIFQYYEEEERQRGNFPDRFSGHQFPNYSSELNVNALLLGDSALYLCASSFSGGSGNTIYFGEGSWLTVV.

This clone was seen a single time. The chain uses TRBV11-2 and TRBJ1-4, with D possibly being TRBD1 (5 bases). Trimming took off 6 bases at V and 7 bases at J, with 18 bases between the two ends. Germline V gene data show CDR1 as SGHAT and CDR2 as FQNNGV. There are 15 residues in the CDR3. The CDR3 region is CASRTQGGVSEKLFF. The DNA for the CDR3 is TGTGCCAGCAGGACGCAGGGAGGAGTGAGTGAAAAACTGTTTTTT.

The J gene is TRBJ1-1, the V gene TRBV6-1; D is possibly TRBD1 (6 bases). The germline gives CDR1 MNHNS, CDR2 SASEGT. The CDR3 contains 13 residues. V shed 3 bases and J shed 7 bases, with 12 bases lying between them. The CDR3 region has the DNA TGTGCCAGCAGTGAGAGGCAGGGGCTTGAAGCTTTCTTT. Translating gives CASSERQGLEAFF.

The V and J genes are TRBV19 and TRBJ1-4; possible D gene TRBD1, 5 bases. CDR1 and CDR2 from the germline V gene are LNHDA and SQIVND (reference sequence). V was trimmed by 7 bases and J by 4 bases, leaving 19 bases between them. There are 16 residues in the CDR3. The CDR3 nucleotides read TGTGCCAGTACCGATGGACGGGGGACTAGTAATGAAAAACTGTTTTTT. Its translation: CASTDGRGTSNEKLFF.

The rearrangement uses TRBV19 and TRBJ1-2; possible D gene TRBD1, 5 bases. Germline CDR1 is LNHDA and CDR2 is SQIVND (reference sequence). The CDR3 consists of 12 residues. V lost 5 bases, J lost 4 bases, and 8 bases lay in between. CDR3: CASSSGFYGYTF. For the CDR3, the DNA is TGTGCCAGTAGTTCAGGGTTCTATGGCTACACCTTC.

The rearrangement links TRBV18 to TRBJ1-2; the match to TRBD1 covers 7 bases. The germline gives CDR1 KGHSH, CDR2 LQKENI. V lost 4 bases, J lost 2 bases, and 7 bases stayed unmatched. CDR3 size: 15 residues. The CDR3 loop reads CASSLSTGTNYGYTF. CDR3 coding DNA: TGTGCCAGCTCACTCTCGACAGGGACCAACTATGGCTACACCTTC.

The V and J genes are TRBV2 and TRBJ1-2; no firm D call. V was clipped by 2 bases and J by 4 bases, with 11 bases between them. Per germline, CDR1 SNHLY and CDR2 FYNNEI. The length of the CDR3 is 14 residues. The CDR3 loop reads CASSEPGVGYGYTF. The CDR3 DNA is TGTGCCAGCAGTGAACCCGGGGTGGGCTATGGCTACACCTTC. Together with reference TRBV2 and TRBJ1-2, the CDR3 gives the full variable domain: EPEVTQTPSHQVTQMGQEVILRCVPISNHLYFYWYRQILGQKVEFLVSFYNNEISEKSEIFDDQFSVERPDGSNFTLKIRSTKLEDSAMYFCASSEPGVGYGYTFGSGTRLTVV.

V is TRBV7-3 and J is TRBJ1-3; 8 bases line up with TRBD1. CDR1 and CDR2 (germline): SGHTA, FQGTGA. V lost 0 bases, J lost 2 bases, and 3 bases stayed unmatched. CDR3 length equals 16 residues. The CDR3 region is CASSLTQGAAGNTIYF. The CDR3 DNA reads TGTGCCAGCAGCTTAACCCAGGGGGCGGCTGGAAACACCATATATTTT.

V is TRBV28 and J is TRBJ1-3, with 8 bases aligning to TRBD1. Germline loops: CDR1 MDHEN, CDR2 SYDVKM. J gave up 5 bases and V 5 bases, and 5 bases lay outside the gene matches. The CDR3 runs 14 residues. This CDR3 is CASSNRGARNTIYF. CDR3 nucleotides: TGTGCCAGCAGTAACAGGGGGGCCAGAAACACCATATATTTT.

The J gene is TRBJ2-3, the V gene TRBV20-1; D call uncertain. The CDR3 is made up of 11 amino acids. V was clipped by 6 bases and J by 4 bases, with 8 bases between them. In germline, CDR1 is DFQATT, CDR2 SNEGSKA (reference sequence). Here the CDR3 reads CSANTADTQYF. CDR3 bases: TGCAGTGCCAACACGGCAGATACGCAGTATTTT.

This sequence joins TRBV5-1 and TRBJ2-3; maybe TRBD2 (5 bases). Germline loops: CDR1 SGHRS, CDR2 YFSETQ. The CDR3 is 14 amino acids. V lost 3 bases and J 6 bases, leaving 14 bases between the germline ends. The CDR3 is CASSSDGVVDTQYF. The CDR3 DNA reads as TGCGCCAGCAGCTCCGACGGGGTAGTGGATACGCAGTATTTT.

The chain has TRBV30 and TRBJ1-5; possible D gene TRBD1, 6 bases. CDR1 and CDR2 from the germline V gene are GTSNPN and SVGIG (reference sequence). V dropped 1 base and J dropped 4 bases, with 17 bases sitting between them. CDR3 length: 16 amino acids. In DNA, the CDR3 is TGTGCCTGGAGTGGTACAGGGATCTCGGGAAATCAGCCCCAGCATTTT. Encoded protein: CAWSGTGISGNQPQHF.

This clone was seen just once. The chain couples TRBV5-1 to TRBJ1-1; D is possibly TRBD1 (5 bases). V lost 0 bases, J lost 7 bases, and 7 bases lay in between. The CDR3 is 12 amino acids. Germline V CDR1 and CDR2: SGHRS, YFSETQ. For the CDR3, the DNA is TGCGCCAGCAGCTTGGAGGGGAATGAAGCTTTCTTT. This codes for CASSLEGNEAFF.

The V call is TRBV15, the J call TRBJ2-5, with TRBD2 matching 10 bases. J lost 2 bases, V lost 5 bases, and 14 bases had no gene match. Germline loops: CDR1 LNHNV, CDR2 YYDKDF (reference sequence). The CDR3 length is 18 residues. Written as DNA, the CDR3 is TGTGCCACCAGCCGTTCAATGAGAGCGGGGGGGATACAAGAGACCCAGTACTTC. It is translated as CATSRSMRAGGIQETQYF.

The chain uses TRBV7-9 and TRBJ1-2; maybe TRBD1 (5 bases). V was clipped by 3 bases and J by 1 base, with 6 bases between them. Germline assignment: CDR1 SEHNR and CDR2 FQNEAQ (reference sequence). The CDR3 is 13 residues long. The CDR3 coding sequence is TGTGCCAGCAGCTTCGACAGTAACTATGGCTACACCTTC. Translating gives CASSFDSNYGYTF. The whole variable domain, remainder taken from reference TRBV7-9 and TRBJ1-2, is DTGVSQNPRHKITKRGQNVTFRCDPISEHNRLYWYRQTLGQGPEFLTYFQNEAQLEKSRLLSDRFSAERPKGSFSTLEIQRTEQGDSAMYLCASSFDSNYGYTFGSGTRLTVV.

This chain links TRBV23-1 with TRBJ2-5, with a tentative D call TRBD1 (5 bases). TRBV23-1 is given ORF status, its function remaining uncertain. This CDR3 has 14 residues. V was shortened by 2 bases and J by 1 base, with 8 bases between the two germline ends. CDR3 loop: CASSQPDSQETQYF. The CDR3 DNA sequence: TGCGCCAGCAGTCAACCCGACAGCCAAGAGACCCAGTACTTC.

Comments on this clone: One end of the junction does not line up with germline, which may come from a read error. The chain links TRBV6-1 to TRBJ2-2; D may be TRBD2 (5 bases). The length of the CDR3 is 20 residues. Germline-derived CDR1 and CDR2 are MNHNS and SASEGT. The CDR3: CASSEPSNSRPQFEHRGAVF. CDR3 in DNA: TGTGCCAGCAGTGAACCCTCCAATTCCAGGCCCCAATTCGAACACCGGGGAGCTGTTTTT.

This chain links TRBV27 with TRBJ1-2, with TRBD1 matching 7 bases. The CDR3 has 13 amino acids. Germline CDR1 and CDR2: MNHEY and SMNVEV (reference sequence). Trimming cost V 5 bases and J 4 bases; bases outside gene matches: 4. CDR3 protein: CASSKRTGYGYTF. In nucleotides, the CDR3 is TGTGCCAGCAGTAAACGGACAGGCTATGGCTACACCTTC.

The rearrangement links TRBV6-6 to TRBJ2-2; 11 positions match TRBD2. CDR1 and CDR2 from the germline V gene are MNHNY and SVGAGI (reference sequence). J gave up 5 bases and V 6 bases, and 8 bases lay outside the gene matches. This CDR3 has 16 residues. The DNA for the CDR3 is TGTGCCAGCAGAGCCACTAGCGGGGGAGGAACCGGGGAGCTGTTTTTT. Its translation: CASRATSGGGTGELFF.

V gene TRBV11-3 combines with J gene TRBJ2-1; D is unclear. Between the trimmed V and J ends, which lost 5 bases and 5 bases, there was a span of 22 bases. CDR1 and CDR2 (germline): SGHNT, YENEEA. The CDR3 consists of 17 residues. CDR3 bases: TGTGCCAGCAGCCAAAGCCGTCTGGGTTCCCTTCACAATGAGCAGTTCTTC. Amino acids: CASSQSRLGSLHNEQFF.